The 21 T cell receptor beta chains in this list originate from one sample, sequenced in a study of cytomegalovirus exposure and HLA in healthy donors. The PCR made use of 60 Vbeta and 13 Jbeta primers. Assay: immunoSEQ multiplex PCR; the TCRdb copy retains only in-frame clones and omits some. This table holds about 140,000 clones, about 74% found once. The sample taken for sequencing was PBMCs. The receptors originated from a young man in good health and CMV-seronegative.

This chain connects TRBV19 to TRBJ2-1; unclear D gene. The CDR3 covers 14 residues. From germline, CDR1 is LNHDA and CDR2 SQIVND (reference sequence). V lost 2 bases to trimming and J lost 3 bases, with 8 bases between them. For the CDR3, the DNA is TGTGCCAGTAGTATAATTAGTAGCTACAATGAGCAGTTCTTC. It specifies CASSIISSYNEQFF.

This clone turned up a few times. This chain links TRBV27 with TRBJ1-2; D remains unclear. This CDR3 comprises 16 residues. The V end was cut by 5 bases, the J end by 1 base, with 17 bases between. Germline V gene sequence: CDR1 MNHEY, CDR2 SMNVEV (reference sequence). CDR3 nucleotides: TGTGCCAGCAGTCCTCGCGGCCCCCCACTTAACTATGGCTACACCTTC. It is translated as CASSPRGPPLNYGYTF.

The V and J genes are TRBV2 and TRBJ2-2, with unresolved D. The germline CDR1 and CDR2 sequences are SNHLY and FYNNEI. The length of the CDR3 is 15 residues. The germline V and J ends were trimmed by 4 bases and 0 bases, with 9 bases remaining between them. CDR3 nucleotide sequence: TGTGCCAGCAGTGTTGGCAGGCCGAACACCGGGGAGCTGTTTTTT. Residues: CASSVGRPNTGELFF. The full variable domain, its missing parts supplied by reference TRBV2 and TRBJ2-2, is EPEVTQTPSHQVTQMGQEVILRCVPISNHLYFYWYRQILGQKVEFLVSFYNNEISEKSEIFDDQFSVERPDGSNFTLKIRSTKLEDSAMYFCASSVGRPNTGELFFGEGSRLTVL.

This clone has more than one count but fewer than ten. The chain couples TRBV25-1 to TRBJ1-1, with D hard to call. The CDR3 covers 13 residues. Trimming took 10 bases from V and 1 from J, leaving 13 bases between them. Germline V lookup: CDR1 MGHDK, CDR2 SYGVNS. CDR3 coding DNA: TGTGCCAAGCGTAGACCCCCGAACACTGAAGCTTTCTTT. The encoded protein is CAKRRPPNTEAFF.

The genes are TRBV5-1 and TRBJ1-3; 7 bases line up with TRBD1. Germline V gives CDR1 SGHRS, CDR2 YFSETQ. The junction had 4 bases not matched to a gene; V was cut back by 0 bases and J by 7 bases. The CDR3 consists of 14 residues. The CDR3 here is CASSLGTGGNTIYF. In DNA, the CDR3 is TGCGCCAGCAGCTTGGGGACAGGTGGGAACACCATATATTTT. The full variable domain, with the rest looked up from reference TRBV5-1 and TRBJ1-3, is KAGVTQTPRYLIKTRGQQVTLSCSPISGHRSVSWYQQTPGQGLQFLFEYFSETQRNKGNFPGRFSGRQFSNSRSEMNVSTLELGDSALYLCASSLGTGGNTIYFGEGSWLTVV.

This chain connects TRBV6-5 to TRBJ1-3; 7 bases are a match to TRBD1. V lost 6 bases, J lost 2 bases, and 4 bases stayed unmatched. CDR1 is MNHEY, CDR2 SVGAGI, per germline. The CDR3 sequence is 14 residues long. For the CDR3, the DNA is TGTGCCAGCAGCCGAACAGGGGCTGGAAACACCATATATTTT. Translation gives CASSRTGAGNTIYF.

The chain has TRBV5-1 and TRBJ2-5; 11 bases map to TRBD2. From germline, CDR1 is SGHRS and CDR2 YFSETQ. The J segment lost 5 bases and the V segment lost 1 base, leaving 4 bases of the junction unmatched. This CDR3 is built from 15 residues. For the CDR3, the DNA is TGCGCCAGCAGCTTGTTAGCGGGAGGGATGGAGACCCAGTACTTC. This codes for CASSLLAGGMETQYF.

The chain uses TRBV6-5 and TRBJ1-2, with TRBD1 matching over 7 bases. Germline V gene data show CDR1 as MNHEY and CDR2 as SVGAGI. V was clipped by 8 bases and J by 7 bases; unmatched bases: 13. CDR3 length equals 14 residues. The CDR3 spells CASRGDSSFRGYTF. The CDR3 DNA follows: TGTGCCAGCCGAGGGGACAGTAGCTTTCGTGGCTACACCTTC.

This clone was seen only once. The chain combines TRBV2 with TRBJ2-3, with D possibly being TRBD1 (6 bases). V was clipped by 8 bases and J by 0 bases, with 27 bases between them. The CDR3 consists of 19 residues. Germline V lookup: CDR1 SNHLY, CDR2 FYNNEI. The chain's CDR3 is CASPTGTSLWERSTDTQYF. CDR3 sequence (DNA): TGTGCCAGCCCCACCGGGACAAGCCTATGGGAACGGAGCACAGATACGCAGTATTTT.

The CDR3 here is CASSQRTSASSYEQYF. CDR3 DNA sequence: TGCGCCAGCAGCCAGAGAACTAGCGCCAGCTCCTACGAGCAGTACTTC. This chain links TRBV4-1 with TRBJ2-7, with 7 positions matching TRBD2. The CDR3 is made up of 16 amino acids. Germline assignment: CDR1 MGHRA and CDR2 YSYEKL. Trimming took 3 bases from V and 0 from J; bases not matched to a gene: 8.

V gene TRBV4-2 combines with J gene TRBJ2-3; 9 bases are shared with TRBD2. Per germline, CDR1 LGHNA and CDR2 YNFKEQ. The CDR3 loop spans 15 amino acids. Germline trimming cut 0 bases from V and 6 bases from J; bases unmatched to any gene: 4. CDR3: CASSQEREGRDTQYF. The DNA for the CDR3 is TGTGCCAGCAGCCAAGAGCGGGAGGGCCGGGATACGCAGTATTTT.

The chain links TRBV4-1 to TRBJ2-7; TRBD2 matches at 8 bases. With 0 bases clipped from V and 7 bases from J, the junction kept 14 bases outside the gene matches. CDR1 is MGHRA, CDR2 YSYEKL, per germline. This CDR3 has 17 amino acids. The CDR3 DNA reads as TGCGCCAGCAGCCAAGATCAGTGGCGGGAGGTCCGGGTTGAGCAGTACTTC. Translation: CASSQDQWREVRVEQYF.

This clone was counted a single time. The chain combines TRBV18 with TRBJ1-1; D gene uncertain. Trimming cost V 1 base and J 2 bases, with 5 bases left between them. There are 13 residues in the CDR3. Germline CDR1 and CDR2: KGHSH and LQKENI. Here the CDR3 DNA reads TGTGCCAGCTCACCACAAAGCAACACTGAAGCTTTCTTT. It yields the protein CASSPQSNTEAFF. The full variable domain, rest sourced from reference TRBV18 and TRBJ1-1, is NAGVMQNPRHLVRRRGQEARLRCSPMKGHSHVYWYRQLPEEGLKFMVYLQKENIIDESGMPKERFSAEFPKEGPSILRIQQVVRGDSAAYFCASSPQSNTEAFFGQGTRLTVV.

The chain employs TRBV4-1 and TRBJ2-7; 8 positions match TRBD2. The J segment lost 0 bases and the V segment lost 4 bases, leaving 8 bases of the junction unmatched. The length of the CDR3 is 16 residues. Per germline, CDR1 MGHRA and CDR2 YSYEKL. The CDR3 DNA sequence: TGCGCCAGCAGCCGGACTAGCACCCAGTCCTCCTACGAGCAGTACTTC. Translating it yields CASSRTSTQSSYEQYF.

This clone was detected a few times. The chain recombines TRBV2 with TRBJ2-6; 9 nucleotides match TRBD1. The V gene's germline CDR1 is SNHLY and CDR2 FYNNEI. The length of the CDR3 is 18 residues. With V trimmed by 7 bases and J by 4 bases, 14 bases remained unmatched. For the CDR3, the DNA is TGTGCCAGCAATCTCCGGGACAGGGACTCCTACGGGGCCAACGTCCTGACTTTC. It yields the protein CASNLRDRDSYGANVLTF.

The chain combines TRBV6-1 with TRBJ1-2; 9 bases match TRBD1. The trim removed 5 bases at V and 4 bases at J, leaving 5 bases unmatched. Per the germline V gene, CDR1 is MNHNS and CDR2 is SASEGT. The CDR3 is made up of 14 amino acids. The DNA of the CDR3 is TGTGCCAGCAGTTTACAGGGGGCCGGCTATGGCTACACCTTC. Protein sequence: CASSLQGAGYGYTF.

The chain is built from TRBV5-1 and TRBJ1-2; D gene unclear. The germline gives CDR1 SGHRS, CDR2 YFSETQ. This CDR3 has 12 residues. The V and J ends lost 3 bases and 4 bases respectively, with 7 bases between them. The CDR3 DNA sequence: TGCGCCAGCAGCTCGGACTTCTATGGCTACACCTTC. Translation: CASSSDFYGYTF.

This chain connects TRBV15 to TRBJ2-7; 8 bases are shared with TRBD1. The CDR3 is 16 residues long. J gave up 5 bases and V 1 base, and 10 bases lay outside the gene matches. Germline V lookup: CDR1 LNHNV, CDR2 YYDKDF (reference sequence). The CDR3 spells CATSRAPPQGAHEQYF. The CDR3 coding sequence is TGTGCCACCAGCAGAGCGCCGCCCCAGGGGGCCCACGAGCAGTACTTC.

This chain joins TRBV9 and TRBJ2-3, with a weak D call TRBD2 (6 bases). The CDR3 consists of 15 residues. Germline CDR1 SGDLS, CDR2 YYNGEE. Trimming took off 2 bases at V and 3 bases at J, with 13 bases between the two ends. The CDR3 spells CASSVLPGRTDTQYF. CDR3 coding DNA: TGTGCCAGCAGCGTCCTCCCCGGGAGAACAGATACGCAGTATTTT.

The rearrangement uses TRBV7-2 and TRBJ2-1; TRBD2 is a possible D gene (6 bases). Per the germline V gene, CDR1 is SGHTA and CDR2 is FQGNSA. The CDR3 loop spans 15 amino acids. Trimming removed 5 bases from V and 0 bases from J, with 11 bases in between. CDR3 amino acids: CASSQPGSSYNEQFF. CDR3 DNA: TGTGCCAGCAGCCAGCCCGGGAGCTCCTACAATGAGCAGTTCTTC.

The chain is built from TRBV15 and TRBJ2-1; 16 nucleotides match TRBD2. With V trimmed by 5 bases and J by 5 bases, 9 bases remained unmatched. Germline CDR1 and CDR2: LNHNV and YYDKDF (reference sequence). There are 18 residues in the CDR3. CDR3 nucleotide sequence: TGTGCCACCAGCCGGGGACTAGCGGGAGGGCCGGCGCACAATGAGCAGTTCTTC. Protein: CATSRGLAGGPAHNEQFF.